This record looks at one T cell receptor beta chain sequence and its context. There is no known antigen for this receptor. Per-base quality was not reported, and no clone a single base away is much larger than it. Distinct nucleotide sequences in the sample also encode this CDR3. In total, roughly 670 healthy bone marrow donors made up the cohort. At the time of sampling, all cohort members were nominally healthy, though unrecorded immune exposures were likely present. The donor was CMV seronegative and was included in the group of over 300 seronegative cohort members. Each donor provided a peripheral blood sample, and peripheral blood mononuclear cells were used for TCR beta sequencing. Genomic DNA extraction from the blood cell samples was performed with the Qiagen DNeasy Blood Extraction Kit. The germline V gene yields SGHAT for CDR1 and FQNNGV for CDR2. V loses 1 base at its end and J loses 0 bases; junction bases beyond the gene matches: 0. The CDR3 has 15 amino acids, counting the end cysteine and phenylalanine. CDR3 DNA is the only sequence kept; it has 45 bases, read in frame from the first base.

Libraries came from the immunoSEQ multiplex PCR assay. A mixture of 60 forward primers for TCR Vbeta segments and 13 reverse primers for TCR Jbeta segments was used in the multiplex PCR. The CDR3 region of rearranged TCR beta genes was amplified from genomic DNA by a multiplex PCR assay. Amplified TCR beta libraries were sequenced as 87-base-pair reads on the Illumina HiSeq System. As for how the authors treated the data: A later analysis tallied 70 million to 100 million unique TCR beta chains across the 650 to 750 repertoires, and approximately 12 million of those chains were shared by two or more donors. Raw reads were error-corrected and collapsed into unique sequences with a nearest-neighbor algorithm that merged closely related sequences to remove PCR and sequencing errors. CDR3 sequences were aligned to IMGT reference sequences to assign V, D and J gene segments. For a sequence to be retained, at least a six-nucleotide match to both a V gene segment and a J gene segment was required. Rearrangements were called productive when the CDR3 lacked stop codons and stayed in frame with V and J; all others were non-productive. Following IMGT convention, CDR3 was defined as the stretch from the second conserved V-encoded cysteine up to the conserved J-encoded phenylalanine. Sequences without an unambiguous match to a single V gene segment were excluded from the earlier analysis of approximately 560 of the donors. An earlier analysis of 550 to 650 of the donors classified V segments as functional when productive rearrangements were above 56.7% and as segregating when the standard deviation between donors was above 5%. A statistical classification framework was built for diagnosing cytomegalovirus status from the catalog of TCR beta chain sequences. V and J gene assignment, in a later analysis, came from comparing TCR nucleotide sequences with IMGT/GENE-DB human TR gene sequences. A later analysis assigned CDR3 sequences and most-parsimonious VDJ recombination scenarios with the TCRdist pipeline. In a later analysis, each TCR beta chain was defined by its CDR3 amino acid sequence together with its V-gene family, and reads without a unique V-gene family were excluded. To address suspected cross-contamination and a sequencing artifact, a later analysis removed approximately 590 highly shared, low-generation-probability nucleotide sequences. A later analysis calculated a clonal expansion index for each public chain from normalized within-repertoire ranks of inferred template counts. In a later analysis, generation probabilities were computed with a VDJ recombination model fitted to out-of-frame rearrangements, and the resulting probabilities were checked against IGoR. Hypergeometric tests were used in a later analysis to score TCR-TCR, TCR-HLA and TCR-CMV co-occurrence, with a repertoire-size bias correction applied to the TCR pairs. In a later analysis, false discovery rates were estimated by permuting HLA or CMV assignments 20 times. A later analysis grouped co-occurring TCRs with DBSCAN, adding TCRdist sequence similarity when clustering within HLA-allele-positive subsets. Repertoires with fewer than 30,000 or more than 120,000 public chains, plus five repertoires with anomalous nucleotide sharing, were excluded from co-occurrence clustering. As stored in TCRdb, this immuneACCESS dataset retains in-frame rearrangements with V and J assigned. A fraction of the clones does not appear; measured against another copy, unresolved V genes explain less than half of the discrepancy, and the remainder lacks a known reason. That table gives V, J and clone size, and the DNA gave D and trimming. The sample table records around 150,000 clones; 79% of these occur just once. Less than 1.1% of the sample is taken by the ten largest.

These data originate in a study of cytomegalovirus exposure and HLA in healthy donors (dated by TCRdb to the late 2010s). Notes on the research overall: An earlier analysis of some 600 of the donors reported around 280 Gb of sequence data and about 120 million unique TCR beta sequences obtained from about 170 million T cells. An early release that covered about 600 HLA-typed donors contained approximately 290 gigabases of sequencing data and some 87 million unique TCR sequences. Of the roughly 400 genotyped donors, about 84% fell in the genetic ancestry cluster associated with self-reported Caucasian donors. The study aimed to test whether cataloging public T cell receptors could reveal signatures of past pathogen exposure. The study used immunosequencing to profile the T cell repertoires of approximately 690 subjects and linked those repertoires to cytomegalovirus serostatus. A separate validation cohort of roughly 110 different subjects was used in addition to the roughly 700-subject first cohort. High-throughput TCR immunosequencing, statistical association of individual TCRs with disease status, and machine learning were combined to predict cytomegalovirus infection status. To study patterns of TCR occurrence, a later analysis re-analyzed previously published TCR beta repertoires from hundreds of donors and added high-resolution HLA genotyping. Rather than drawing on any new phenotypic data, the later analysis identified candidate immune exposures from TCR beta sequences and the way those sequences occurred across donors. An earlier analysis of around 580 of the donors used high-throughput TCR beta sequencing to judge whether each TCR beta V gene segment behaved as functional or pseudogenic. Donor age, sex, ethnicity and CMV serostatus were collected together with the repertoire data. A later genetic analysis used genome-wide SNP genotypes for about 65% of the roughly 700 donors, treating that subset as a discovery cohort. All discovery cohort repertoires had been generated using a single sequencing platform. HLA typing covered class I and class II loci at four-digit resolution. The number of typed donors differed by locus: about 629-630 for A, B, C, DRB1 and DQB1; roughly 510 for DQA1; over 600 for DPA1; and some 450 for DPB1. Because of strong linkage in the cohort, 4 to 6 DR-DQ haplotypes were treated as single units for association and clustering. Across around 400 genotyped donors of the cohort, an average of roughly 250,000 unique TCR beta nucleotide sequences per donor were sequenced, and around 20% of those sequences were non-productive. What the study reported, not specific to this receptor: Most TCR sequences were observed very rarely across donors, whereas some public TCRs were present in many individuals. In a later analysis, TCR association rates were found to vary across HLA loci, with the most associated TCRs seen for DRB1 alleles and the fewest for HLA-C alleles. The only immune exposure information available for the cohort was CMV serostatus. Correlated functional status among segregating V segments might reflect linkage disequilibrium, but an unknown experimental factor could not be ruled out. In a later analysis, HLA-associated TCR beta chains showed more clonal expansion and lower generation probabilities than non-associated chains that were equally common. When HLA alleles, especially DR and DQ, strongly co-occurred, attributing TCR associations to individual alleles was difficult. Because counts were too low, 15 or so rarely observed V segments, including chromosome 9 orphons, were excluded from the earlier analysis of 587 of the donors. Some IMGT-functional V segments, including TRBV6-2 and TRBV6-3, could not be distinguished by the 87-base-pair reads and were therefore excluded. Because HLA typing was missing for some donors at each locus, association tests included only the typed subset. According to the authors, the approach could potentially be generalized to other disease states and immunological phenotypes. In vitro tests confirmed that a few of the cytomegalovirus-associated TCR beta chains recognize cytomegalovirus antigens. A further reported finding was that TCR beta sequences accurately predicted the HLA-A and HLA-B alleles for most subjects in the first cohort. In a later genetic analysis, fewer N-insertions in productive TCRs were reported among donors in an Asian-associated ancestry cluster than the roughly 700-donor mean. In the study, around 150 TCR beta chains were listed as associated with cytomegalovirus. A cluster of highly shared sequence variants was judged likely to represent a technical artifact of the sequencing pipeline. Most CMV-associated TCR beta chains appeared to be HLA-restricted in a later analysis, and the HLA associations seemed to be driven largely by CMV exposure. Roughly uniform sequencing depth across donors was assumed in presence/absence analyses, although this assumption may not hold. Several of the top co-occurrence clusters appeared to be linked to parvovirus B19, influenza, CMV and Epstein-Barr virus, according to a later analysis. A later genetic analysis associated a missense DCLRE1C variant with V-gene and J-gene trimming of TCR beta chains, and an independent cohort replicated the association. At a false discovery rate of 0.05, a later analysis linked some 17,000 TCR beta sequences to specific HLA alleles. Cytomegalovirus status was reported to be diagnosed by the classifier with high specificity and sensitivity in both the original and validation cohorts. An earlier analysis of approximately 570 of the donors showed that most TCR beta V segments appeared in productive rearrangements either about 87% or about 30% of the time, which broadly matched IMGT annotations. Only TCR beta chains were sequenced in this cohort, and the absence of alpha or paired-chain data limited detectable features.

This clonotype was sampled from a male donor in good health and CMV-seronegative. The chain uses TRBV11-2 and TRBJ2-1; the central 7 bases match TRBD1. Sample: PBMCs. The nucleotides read TGTGCCAGCAGCTTAGGACAGGGCTCCTACAATGAGCAGTTCTTC. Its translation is CASSLGQGSYNEQFF.